What follows describes a single T cell receptor beta chain. No cognate antigen has been identified for it. The sample holds no much larger clone one base away, and base qualities are not on file. Reading the germline V gene gives CDR1 SGDLS and CDR2 YYNGEE. Reading from cysteine to phenylalanine, the CDR3 counts 17 amino acids. The sequence is cut down to CDR3 DNA, 51 bases in frame from base 1. The germline V and J ends show losses of 6 bases and 2 bases respectively, and no gene match explains 16 bases of the junction. The sample belongs to a study of blood T cell repertoires in COVID-19 (dated by TCRdb to 2018 to 2021). Concerning the study at large: Collaborator samples came from the United States, Italy and Spain and covered acute and convalescent phases of COVID-19. The material from the prospective study consisted of cDNA or gDNA derived from T cells, B-cell-depleted T cells, or PBMCs. The dataset comprised deeply sampled blood TCRbeta repertoires from subjects exposed to, actively infected with, or recovered from COVID-19. A freely available public database, intended as a resource for researchers studying the immune response to SARS-CoV-2, is where the repertoires were released. The samples were drawn from two sources: the first 160 participants of the ongoing ImmuneRACE study, and over 950 subjects contributed by 6 global collaborators. The sample metadata nearly always contained a de-identified subject ID, COVID-19 status, age in years and sex. Where available, HLA class I and class II types were obtained from metadata supplied by the sample provider rather than from assay-based typing. The research as a whole found: How much clinical and demographic metadata was included differed by source and by participant, and the metadata was provided uncurated.

TCRbeta CDR3 regions were amplified from genomic DNA using the immunoSEQ Assay, a bias-controlled multiplex PCR. Per the source publication's procedure: Within the assay, amplification of reference gene primers was used to estimate how many nucleated cells each sample contained. To quantify the absolute abundance of each unique TCRbeta CDR3 rearrangement, sequence reads were collapsed and filtered. For each sample, productive Simpson clonality was calculated as the square root of Simpson's diversity index across productive rearrangements. TCRdb stores this immuneACCESS table with in-frame sequences only. Part of the clones is absent; in the studies checked, under half of the shortfall reflects unresolved V genes, and no reason is known for the rest. The V and J calls and clone size were taken over from that table, and D and trimming were inferred from the DNA. This sample lists fewer than 250,000 clones; about four fifths were detected once. The ten largest account for roughly 2.5% of the sample.

Collaborating institutions collected whole blood in K2EDTA tubes following their own protocols. Collaborator samples were shipped for TCRbeta analysis as frozen whole blood, isolated PBMCs, or DNA extracted from either sample type. The sample comprised peripheral blood. The chain is made from TRBV9 and TRBJ2-7, with 8 middle bases fitting TRBD2. The clonotype originates from a woman in her thirties or forties with active or convalescent COVID-19. Read as DNA, the sequence is TGTGCCAGCATCCCCCCGCCCGGGCCTAGCGGGCCCTACGAGCAGTACTTC. Its protein reads: CASIPPPGPSGPYEQYF.